This T cell receptor (beta chain) was obtained from a study of blood T cells in healthy people across ages. General study results and limits: It was not possible, with unsorted PBMCs, to conclusively compare naive and antigen-experienced cells.

A note on this clonotype: Antigen unknown.

Germline CDR1 MNHNS, CDR2 SASEGT. J gave up 2 bases and V 6 bases, and 4 bases lay outside the gene matches. The CDR3 covers 14 residues. A second about 6 to 12 cycle PCR used barcoded and J-beta primers. One entry per CDR3 protein, called by TCRdb with MiXCR from the 5' RACE reads. The data show around 700,000 distinct CDR3 sequences, roughly 25% seen once. These data were likewise used in another study, on T cells of mothers and their children. That source notes: The study obtained over 9.5 million TCR beta CDR3 reads per mother and some 3 million per child.

This clonotype originated in a boy aged 10-17 years in good health. Source material: blood. This sequence joins TRBV6-1 and TRBJ1-1, with TRBD1 matching 9 bases. The CDR3 DNA is TGTGCCAGCAGACAGGGGGCGGAAAACACTGAAGCTTTCTTT. This encodes CASRQGAENTEAFF.